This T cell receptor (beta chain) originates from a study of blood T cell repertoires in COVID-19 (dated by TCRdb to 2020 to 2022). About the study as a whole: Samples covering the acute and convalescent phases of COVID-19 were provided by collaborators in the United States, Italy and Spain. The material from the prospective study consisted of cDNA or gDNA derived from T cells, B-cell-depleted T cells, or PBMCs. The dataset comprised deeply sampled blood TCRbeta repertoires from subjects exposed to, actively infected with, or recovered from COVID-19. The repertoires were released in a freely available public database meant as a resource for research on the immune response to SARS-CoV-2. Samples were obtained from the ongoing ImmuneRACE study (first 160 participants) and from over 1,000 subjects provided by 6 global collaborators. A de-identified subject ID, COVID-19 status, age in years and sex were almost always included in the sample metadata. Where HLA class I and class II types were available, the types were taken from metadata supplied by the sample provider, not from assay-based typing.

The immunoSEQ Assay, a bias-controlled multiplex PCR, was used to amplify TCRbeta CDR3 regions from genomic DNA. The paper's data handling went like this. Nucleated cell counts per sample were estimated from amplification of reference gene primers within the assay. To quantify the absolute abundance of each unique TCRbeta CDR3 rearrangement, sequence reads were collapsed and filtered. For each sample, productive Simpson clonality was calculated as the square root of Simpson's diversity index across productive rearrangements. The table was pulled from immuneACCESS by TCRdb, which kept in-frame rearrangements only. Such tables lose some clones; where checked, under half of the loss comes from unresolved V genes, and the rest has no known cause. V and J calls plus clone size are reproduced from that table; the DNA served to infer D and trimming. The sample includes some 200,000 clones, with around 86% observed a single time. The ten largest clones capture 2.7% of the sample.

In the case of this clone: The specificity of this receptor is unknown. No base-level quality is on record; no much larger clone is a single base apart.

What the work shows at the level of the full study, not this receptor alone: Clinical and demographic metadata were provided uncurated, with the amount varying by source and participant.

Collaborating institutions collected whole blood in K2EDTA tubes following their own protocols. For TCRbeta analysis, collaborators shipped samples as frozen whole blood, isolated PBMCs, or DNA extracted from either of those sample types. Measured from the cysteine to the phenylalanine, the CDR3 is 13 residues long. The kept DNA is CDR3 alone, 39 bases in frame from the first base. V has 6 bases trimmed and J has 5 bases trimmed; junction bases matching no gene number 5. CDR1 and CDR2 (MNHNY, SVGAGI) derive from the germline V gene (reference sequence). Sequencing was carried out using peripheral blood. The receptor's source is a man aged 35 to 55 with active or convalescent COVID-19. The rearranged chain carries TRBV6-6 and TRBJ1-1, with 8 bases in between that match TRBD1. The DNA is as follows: TGTGCCAGCAGCCTCGGACAGGGAACTGAAGCTTTCTTT. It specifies CASSLGQGTEAFF.